This T cell receptor (beta chain) was recovered during a study of T-cell memory formation after mild COVID-19. Study conclusions and caveats: Pre-infection memory held some responding clones, suggesting pre-existing cross-reactive T cells responded.

This clonotype was recorded a few times. Antigen specificity is unknown. Germline and junction disagree at one end, which may indicate a read error. The CDR3 has 13 residues. Germline V gives CDR1 DFQATT, CDR2 SNEGSKA (reference sequence). 5'RACE primed at constant segments yielded TCR alpha and TCR beta cDNA libraries bearing sample barcodes and UMIs. MiXCR, run by TCRdb on the 5' RACE reads, gives a single entry per CDR3 protein. This sample has around 500,000 distinct CDR3 sequences, with roughly 18% found just once. The clonotype comes from an adult woman who had mild COVID-19 (a few samples of this study predate the infection). Cell type and time point are not known. The V gene is TRBV20-1, the J gene TRBJ2-7; the match to TRBD2 covers 7 bases. Specimen: PBMCs or a T cell subset sorted from them (not recorded which). CDR3 amino acids: CSARVFGYGLEIF. CDR3 nucleotide sequence: TGCAGTGCTAGAGTTTTCGGGTATGGACTAGAAATATTC.